A selection of T cell receptor beta chains follows, all from one sample in a study of T cells in pancreatic ductal adenocarcinoma. Sequencing used immunoSEQ multiplex PCR; TCRdb keeps in-frame clones, though not all of them. The sample records about 98,000 clones, roughly 95% being singletons. Material: PBMCs. The receptors shown here come from a human donor with pancreatic ductal adenocarcinoma. Each CDR3 is given with its conserved first and last residue. D genes are given only for firm matches. Size is omitted from some rows. Given values are once, few, many or a class for expanded clones.

TRBJ1-3 | . | . | TRBV7-2 | TGTGCCAGCAGCTTCTACAGTTCTGGAAACACCATATATTTT | CASSFYSSGNTIYF
TRBJ1-2 | . | . | TRBV7-9 | TGTGCCAGCAGCTTAGCGGGCAGGGGAGACTATGGCTACACCTTC | CASSLAGRGDYGYTF
TRBJ2-5 | . | TRBD1 | TRBV15 | TGTGCCACCAGGGGACAGGGCTTCCAAGAGACCCAGTACTTC | CATRGQGFQETQYF
TRBJ1-1 | . | . | TRBV28 | TGTGCCAGCAACCCGGACAGAACTGAAGCTTTCTTT | CASNPDRTEAFF
TRBJ1-4 | . | TRBD1 | TRBV18 | TGTGCCAGCTCACCGGGACAGCTCAATGAAAAACTGTTTTTT | CASSPGQLNEKLFF
TRBJ2-1 | . | TRBD1 | TRBV7-7 | TGTGCTAGCAGCTACGGGACAGGCCTTTACAATGAGCAGTTCTTC | CASSYGTGLYNEQFF
TRBJ2-1 | once | . | TRBV11-2 | TGTGCCAGCAGCTTAGACGGGATATCCTACAATGAGCAGTTCTTC | CASSLDGISYNEQFF
TRBJ1-1 | . | TRBD1 | TRBV2 | TGTGCCAGCAGTAGAGACAGGGCGAACACTGAAGCTTTCTTT | CASSRDRANTEAFF
TRBJ2-1 | . | . | TRBV20-1 | TGCAGTGCTCCGAGCGATAGTGAGCAGTTCTTC | CSAPSDSEQFF
TRBJ1-4 | . | . | TRBV19 | TGTGCCACTTCCCTCTCACGGACAGTGAATGAAAAACTGTTTTTT | CATSLSRTVNEKLFF
TRBJ2-7 | . | . | TRBV1 | TGCACCAGCAGCCAAGATCCACAGGGGCAGAACGAGCAGTACTTC | CTSSQDPQGQNEQYF
TRBJ2-1 | . | . | TRBV29-1 | TGCAGCGTCCGCCCAGTCAAGGAGCAGTTCTTC | CSVRPVKEQFF
TRBJ2-7 | . | TRBD2 | TRBV4-1 | TGCGCCAGCAGCCAGGGGGGAGGGAGGGACGAGCAGTACTTC | CASSQGGGRDEQYF
TRBJ2-5 | . | . | TRBV5-1 | TGCGCCAGCAGCTTGTTAGGTGGGAGAGAGACCCAGTACTTC | CASSLLGGRETQYF
TRBJ1-1 | . | . | TRBV7-3 | TGTGCCAGCAGCTTAACAGGGGAGGTGAACACTGAAGCTTTCTTT | CASSLTGEVNTEAFF
TRBJ2-7 | . | . | TRBV4-1 | TGCGCCAGCAGCCTCGGGAGTTCCGAGCAGTACTTC | CASSLGSSEQYF
TRBJ2-2 | . | TRBD2 | TRBV6-5 | TGTGCCAGTCGCGGGAGTAGCGGGTGGACCGGGGAGCTGTTTTTT | CASRGSSGWTGELFF
TRBJ2-1 | . | TRBD2 | TRBV13 | TGTGCCAGCAGCTTAGGGAGCGGGAGTTACAATGAGCAGTTCTTC | CASSLGSGSYNEQFF
TRBJ1-2 | . | . | TRBV30 | TGTGCCTGGAATTACGGCGGGGGCTATGGCTACACCTTC | CAWNYGGGYGYTF
TRBJ2-1 | . | . | TRBV23-1 | TGCGCCAGCAGTCCCGACAATGAGCAGTTCTTC | CASSPDNEQFF
TRBJ2-5 | . | TRBD1 | TRBV4-2 | TGTGCCAGCAGCCAAGACGGCCAGACAGGGACCCAAGAGACCCAGTACTTC | CASSQDGQTGTQETQYF
TRBJ1-1 | . | . | TRBV7-3 | TGTGCCAGCAGCTCGGGACACTCGAACACTGAAGCTTTCTTT | CASSSGHSNTEAFF
TRBJ1-5 | few | . | TRBV19 | TGTGCCAGTAGCCAGGACATAAATCAGCCCCAGCATTTT | CASSQDINQPQHF
TRBJ2-5 | . | . | TRBV20-1 | TGCAGTGCTCCCGCGGAGACCCAGTACTTC | CSAPAETQYF
TRBJ1-3 | . | . | TRBV18 | TGTGCCAGTAGTTTAAGCGCTCCTCTCTATGGAAACACCATATATTTT | CASSLSAPLYGNTIYF
TRBJ2-1 | . | . | TRBV30 | TGTGCCTGGAGTTTGGCTAGCAGGCCCTACAATGAGCAGTTCTTC | CAWSLASRPYNEQFF
TRBJ2-1 | . | . | TRBV6-5 | TGTGCCTCCCGACATTCCAGCTCCTACAATGAGCAGTTCTTC | CASRHSSSYNEQFF
TRBJ2-2 | . | TRBD1 | TRBV9 | TGTGCCAGCAGTACCGGACAGGTGAACACCGGGGAGCTGTTTTTT | CASSTGQVNTGELFF
TRBJ1-5 | . | TRBD1 | TRBV19 | TGTGCCAGTAGTATCGAACTCGGGACAGGGAATCAGCCCCAGCATTTT | CASSIELGTGNQPQHF
TRBJ2-7 | . | TRBD2 | TRBV5-1 | TGCGCCAGCAGCTTGTCTAGCGGGAGGGTCTACGAGCAGTACTTC | CASSLSSGRVYEQYF
TRBJ1-4 | . | TRBD1 | TRBV2 | TGTGCCAGCAGGTCGGGACAGGGAGAGAAAAAACTGTTTTTT | CASRSGQGEKKLFF
TRBJ1-1 | . | TRBD1 | TRBV5-1 | TGCGCCAGCAGCTTGACAGGGGAAAACACTGAAGCTTTCTTT | CASSLTGENTEAFF
TRBJ2-3 | . | TRBD2 | TRBV5-1 | TGCGCCAGCAGCTTGACGCTAGCGGGAGAAGCAGATACGCAGTATTTT | CASSLTLAGEADTQYF
TRBJ1-1 | . | . | TRBV7-5 | TGTGTCAGAAGCTTATCGGCCGGAGGGCGGGGGCGGCTTGGCACTGAAGCTTTCTTT | CVRSLSAGGRGRLGTEAFF
TRBJ2-2 | . | . | TRBV18 | TGTGCCAGCTCACCGACGACGGGTGGCCGGGAGCTGTTTTTT | CASSPTTGGRELFF
TRBJ2-1 | . | . | TRBV28 | TGTGCCAGCAGCCCCGGGTACAATGAGCAGTTCTTC | CASSPGYNEQFF
TRBJ2-6 | . | . | TRBV5-1 | TGCGCCAGCAGCCACGCCGGACTTGGGGGGTTAGTATCTGGGGCCAACGTCCTGACTTTC | CASSHAGLGGLVSGANVLTF
TRBJ2-5 | once | TRBD2 | TRBV11-3 | TGTGCCAGCAGCTTAGGGACTAGCGAAGAGACCCAGTACTTC | CASSLGTSEETQYF
TRBJ2-7 | . | TRBD1 | TRBV7-9 | TGTGCCAGCAGCGACGGGACAGGGGCCTACGAGCAGTACTTC | CASSDGTGAYEQYF
TRBJ2-3 | . | . | TRBV19 | TGTGCCAGTAGTGTATCACCTGGGCAGGGGACAGATACGCAGTATTTT | CASSVSPGQGTDTQYF
TRBJ2-1 | . | . | TRBV5-1 | TGCGCCAGCAGCTTGGAGGCGACTTCCTACAATGAGCAGTTCTTC | CASSLEATSYNEQFF
TRBJ2-1 | . | . | TRBV11-2 | TGTGCCAGCAGCTTCAAGGGAAGCGGGCTGTACAATGAGCAGTTCTTC | CASSFKGSGLYNEQFF
TRBJ1-1 | . | . | TRBV6-5 | TGTGCCAGCAATCCCGGGGGGAACACTGAAGCTTTCTTT | CASNPGGNTEAFF